Shown below are 8 T cell receptor beta chains from a single sample sequenced in a study of cytomegalovirus exposure and HLA in healthy donors (dated by TCRdb to the late 2010s). The library was built by means of the immunoSEQ multiplex PCR assay. For the multiplex PCR, a mixture combining 60 forward primers for TCR Vbeta segments and 13 reverse primers for TCR Jbeta segments was used. TCRdb carries this immuneACCESS record with in-frame sequences only. Its versions omit some clonotypes, under half of them owing to an unresolved V gene in the studies checked, with the rest unexplained. The sample's table covers about 130,000 clones. The top ten hold approximately 1.6% of the sample. The source material was PBMCs. These receptor sequences come from a woman between 40 and 55 years old in good health and CMV-seropositive.

The V gene is TRBV5-4, the J gene TRBJ2-5; D possibly corresponds to TRBD2 (6 bases). CDR3 length: 15 amino acids. V was trimmed by 1 base and J by 4 bases, leaving 14 bases between them. Germline values: CDR1 SGHNT, CDR2 YYREEE (reference sequence). CDR3 nucleotide sequence: TGTGCCAGCAGCTTGCCGGCTACGGGAGCAGAGACCCAGTACTTC. It codes for CASSLPATGAETQYF.

Points on this clone: The CDR3 carries no conserved terminal phenylalanine or tryptophan, so it likely arises from a read error. Because the CDR3's place on the DNA is in doubt, the DNA is left out and the CDR3 is given as listed by TCRdb. The rearrangement joins TRBV12-2 to TRBJ2-7; the D call in the table, TRBD2, was not verified against the DNA. TRBV12-2 is noted as a pseudogene. The CDR3 extends over 9 residues, inclusive of both ends. This CDR3 reads CASRPGLAA.

The V and J genes are TRBV5-4 and TRBJ1-2; D is perhaps TRBD1 (5 bases). V was cut by 6 bases and J by 1 base, with 16 bases left in between. The CDR3 spans 15 residues. Germline V gives CDR1 SGHNT, CDR2 YYREEE (reference sequence). CDR3 coding DNA: TGTGCCAGCACCCGGGGGAAGGCCCATAACTATGGCTACACCTTC. Translated: CASTRGKAHNYGYTF.

This chain uses TRBV6-5 with TRBJ1-4; 10 bases agree with TRBD1. The V segment lost 6 bases and the J segment 8 bases; nucleotides outside the gene matches: 6. Looked up from germline, CDR1 is MNHEY and CDR2 is SVGAGI. CDR3 length equals 14 residues. The CDR3 protein is CASSKTGGAEKLFF. CDR3 nucleotides: TGTGCCAGCAGCAAGACAGGGGGCGCCGAAAAACTGTTTTTT.

V usage is TRBV5-1 and J usage is TRBJ2-3, with 14 bases identical to TRBD2. J lost 2 bases, V lost 1 base, and 3 bases had no gene match. CDR1 and CDR2 from the germline V gene are SGHRS and YFSETQ. This CDR3 comprises 17 residues. CDR3 sequence (DNA): TGCGCCAGCAGCTTGACGACTAGCGGGAGGGCCACAGATACGCAGTATTTT. Protein: CASSLTTSGRATDTQYF.

The rearrangement joins TRBV25-1 to TRBJ2-2, with a possible D match to TRBD2 (5 bases). The length of the CDR3 is 12 residues. The germline V gene encodes CDR1 MGHDK and CDR2 SYGVNS. The germline V and J ends were trimmed by 8 bases and 8 bases, with 12 bases remaining between them. CDR3 region: CASHEGGGELFF. The CDR3 DNA follows: TGTGCCAGCCATGAGGGCGGGGGGGAGCTGTTTTTT.

This chain joins TRBV11-1 and TRBJ2-5, with TRBD2 identical over 12 bases. The germline CDR1 and CDR2 sequences are SGHAT and FQDESV (reference sequence). After removal of 5 bases from V and 3 bases from J, the junction contained 13 bases not matched to a gene. This CDR3 region has 18 residues. This CDR3 is CASSVVGTRTSGKETQYF. CDR3 nucleotide sequence: TGTGCCAGCAGCGTCGTTGGAACCCGGACTAGCGGGAAAGAGACCCAGTACTTC.

The chain is built from TRBV5-1 and TRBJ2-1, with D maybe TRBD1 (6 bases). Germline V gene data show CDR1 as SGHRS and CDR2 as YFSETQ. Deletions cut 4 bases from V and 1 base from J, with 15 bases between. This CDR3 has 16 amino acids. The CDR3 DNA reads TGCGCCAGCAGCCCATTCAGGACAGAGTCCTACAATGAGCAGTTCTTC. Translation: CASSPFRTESYNEQFF.